These 8 T cell receptor beta chains were all obtained from the same sample, sequenced in a study of blood T cell repertoires in COVID-19. Profiling relied on immunoSEQ multiplex PCR, and the TCRdb table lists in-frame clones only, not all of them. This sample has 310,000 or so clones, with 70% to 90% found just once. The source material was peripheral blood. The receptors were sampled from a woman aged 30 to 39 who had recovered from COVID-19.

V gene TRBV6-5 combines with J gene TRBJ2-5, with D tentatively TRBD1 (7 bases). Germline lookup yields CDR1 MNHEY and CDR2 SVGAGI. The ends were cut back, 5 bases at V and 5 bases at J, with 18 bases in the middle. The CDR3 is 15 amino acids. The CDR3 sequence: CASSNFGQEGETQYF. The CDR3 DNA reads TGTGCCAGCAGTAATTTCGGACAGGAGGGGGAGACCCAGTACTTC.

V and J are TRBV7-2 and TRBJ1-3; D may be TRBD1 (5 bases). V was shortened by 1 base and J by 4 bases, with 17 bases between the two germline ends. The CDR3 spans 17 residues. Germline loops: CDR1 SGHTA, CDR2 FQGNSA. CDR3 sequence: CASSLVFSGVAGNTIYF. In nucleotides, the CDR3 is TGTGCCAGCAGCTTAGTTTTTTCGGGGGTAGCGGGAAACACCATATATTTT.

The chain uses TRBV4-3 and TRBJ2-3; 9 bases line up with TRBD1. The CDR3 is 17 residues long. CDR1 is LGHNA, CDR2 YSLEER, per germline. Unmatched junction bases numbered 7, after V lost 0 bases and J lost 3 bases. The CDR3 DNA sequence: TGCGCCAGCAGCCAAGAATGGGGACAGGGAGGTACAGATACGCAGTATTTT. It yields the protein CASSQEWGQGGTDTQYF.

This clone has a single count. The chain has TRBV19 and TRBJ1-6, with unresolved D. This CDR3 has 14 amino acids. V was cut by 6 bases and J by 7 bases, with 13 bases left in between. CDR1 and CDR2 from the germline V gene are LNHDA and SQIVND (reference sequence). CDR3 bases: TGTGCCAGTAGCACTAGCGTGGGAAATTCACCCCTCCACTTT. Translated, it gives CASSTSVGNSPLHF. Combining the CDR3 with reference TRBV19 and TRBJ1-6 gives the whole variable domain DGGITQSPKYLFRKEGQNVTLSCEQNLNHDAMYWYRQDPGQGLRLIYYSQIVNDFQKGDIAEGYSVSREKKESFPLTVTSAQKNPTAFYLCASSTSVGNSPLHFGNGTRLTVT.

The rearrangement uses TRBV14 and TRBJ2-3; D uncertain. Germline CDR1 reads SGHDN; CDR2 reads FVKESK. Trimming cost V 3 bases and J 8 bases, with 12 bases left between them. The CDR3 covers 13 residues. For the CDR3, the DNA is TGTGCCAGCAGCCAGACTGGTTCCGCTACGCAGTATTTT. Encoded protein: CASSQTGSATQYF. Complete variable domain (other parts from reference TRBV14 and TRBJ2-3): EAGVTQFPSHSVIEKGQTVTLRCDPISGHDNLYWYRRVMGKEIKFLLHFVKESKQDESGMPNNRFLAERTGGTYSTLKVQPAELEDSGVYFCASSQTGSATQYFGPGTRLTVL.

The chain recombines TRBV7-8 with TRBJ2-1; D gene uncertain. The CDR3 consists of 15 residues. Trimming pared 2 bases from V and 4 bases from J, leaving 12 bases between. The germline V gene has CDR1 SGHVS and CDR2 FQNEAQ. The CDR3 is CASSLWNGEYNEQFF. The CDR3 DNA reads TGTGCCAGCAGCTTATGGAACGGAGAGTACAATGAGCAGTTCTTC.

This chain uses TRBV11-2 with TRBJ2-3; D is ambiguous. This CDR3 has 15 residues. V was clipped by 4 bases and J by 0 bases, with 11 bases between them. Germline V gives CDR1 SGHAT, CDR2 FQNNGV. The CDR3 DNA reads TGTGCCAGCAGCTCCCCCGTGACTAGCACAGATACGCAGTATTTT. Residues: CASSSPVTSTDTQYF.

As regards this clone: Other DNA sequences from this sample encode an identical CDR3 as well. V is TRBV19 and J is TRBJ2-1; the match to TRBD2 covers 7 bases. Germline trimming cut 3 bases from V and 2 bases from J; bases unmatched to any gene: 4. Per germline, CDR1 LNHDA and CDR2 SQIVND (reference sequence). The CDR3 length is 15 residues. CDR3 region: CASSIGLAAYNEQFF. DNA of the CDR3: TGTGCCAGTAGTATCGGGCTAGCGGCCTACAATGAGCAGTTCTTC.